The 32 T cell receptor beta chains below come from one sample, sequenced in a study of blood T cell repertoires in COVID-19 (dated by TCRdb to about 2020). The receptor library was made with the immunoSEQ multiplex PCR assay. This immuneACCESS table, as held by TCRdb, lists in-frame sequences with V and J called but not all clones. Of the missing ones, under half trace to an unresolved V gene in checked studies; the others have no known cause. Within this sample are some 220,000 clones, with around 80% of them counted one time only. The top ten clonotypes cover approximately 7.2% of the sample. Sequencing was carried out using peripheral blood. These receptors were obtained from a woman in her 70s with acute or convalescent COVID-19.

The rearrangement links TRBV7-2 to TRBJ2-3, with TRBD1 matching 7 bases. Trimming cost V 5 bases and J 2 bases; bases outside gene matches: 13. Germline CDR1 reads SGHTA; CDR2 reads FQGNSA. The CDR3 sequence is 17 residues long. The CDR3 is CASSPYRDRLYTDTQYF. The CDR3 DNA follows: TGTGCCAGCAGCCCATACCGGGACAGACTATACACAGATACGCAGTATTTT. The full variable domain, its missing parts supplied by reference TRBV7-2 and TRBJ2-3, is GAGVSQSPSNKVTEKGKDVELRCDPISGHTALYWYRQSLGQGLEFLIYFQGNSAPDKSGLPSDRFSAERTGGSVSTLTIQRTQQEDSAVYLCASSPYRDRLYTDTQYFGPGTRLTVL.

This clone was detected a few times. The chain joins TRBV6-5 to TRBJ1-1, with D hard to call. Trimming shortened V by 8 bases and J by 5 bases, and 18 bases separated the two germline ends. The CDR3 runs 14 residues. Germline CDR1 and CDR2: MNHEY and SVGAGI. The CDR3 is CASHAPTGRTEAFF. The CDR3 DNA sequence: TGTGCCAGCCATGCCCCCACGGGGAGGACTGAAGCTTTCTTT.

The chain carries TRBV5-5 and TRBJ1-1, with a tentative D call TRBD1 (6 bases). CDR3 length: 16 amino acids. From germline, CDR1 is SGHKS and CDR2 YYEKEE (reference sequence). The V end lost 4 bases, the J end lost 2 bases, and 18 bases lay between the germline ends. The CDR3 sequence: CASSPEPDRINTEAFF. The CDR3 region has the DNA TGTGCCAGCAGCCCGGAACCTGACAGGATTAACACTGAAGCTTTCTTT. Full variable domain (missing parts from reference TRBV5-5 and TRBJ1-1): DAGVTQSPTHLIKTRGQQVTLRCSPISGHKSVSWYQQVLGQGPQFIFQYYEKEERGRGNFPDRFSARQFPNYSSELNVNALLLGDSALYLCASSPEPDRINTEAFFGQGTRLTVV.

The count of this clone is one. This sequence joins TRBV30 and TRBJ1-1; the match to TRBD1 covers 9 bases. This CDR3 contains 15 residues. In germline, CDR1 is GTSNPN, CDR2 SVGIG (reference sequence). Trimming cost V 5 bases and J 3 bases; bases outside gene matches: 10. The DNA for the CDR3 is TGTGCCTGGGACCGACAGGGGGTGAGGGACACTGAAGCTTTCTTT. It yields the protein CAWDRQGVRDTEAFF.

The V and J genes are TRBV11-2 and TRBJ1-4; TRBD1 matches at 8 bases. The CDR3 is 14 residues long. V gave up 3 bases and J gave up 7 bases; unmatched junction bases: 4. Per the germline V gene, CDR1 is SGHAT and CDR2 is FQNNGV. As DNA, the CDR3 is TGTGCCAGCAGCTTTGGACAGGGTGGTGAAAAACTGTTTTTT. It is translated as CASSFGQGGEKLFF.

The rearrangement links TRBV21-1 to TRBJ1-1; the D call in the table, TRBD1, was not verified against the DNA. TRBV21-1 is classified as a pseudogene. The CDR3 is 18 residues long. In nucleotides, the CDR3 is TGTGCCAGCAGCACCCAGGGGCACCCAAGGAAGGATGGGTCTGAAGCTTTCTTT. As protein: CASSTQGHPRKDGSEAFF.

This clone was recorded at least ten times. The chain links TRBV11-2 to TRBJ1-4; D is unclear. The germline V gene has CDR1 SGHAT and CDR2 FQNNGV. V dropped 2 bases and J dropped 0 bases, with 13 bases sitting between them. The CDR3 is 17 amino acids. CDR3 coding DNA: TGTGCCAGCAGCTTACGGCCTCCAGGTGCAACTAATGAAAAACTGTTTTTT. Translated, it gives CASSLRPPGATNEKLFF.

CDR3 region: CASSPQFYEQYV. The CDR3 DNA sequence: TGTGCCAGCAGCCCCCAGTTCTACGAGCAGTACGTC. The J gene is TRBJ2-7, the V gene TRBV5-5; D is unclear. Germline values: CDR1 SGHKS, CDR2 YYEKEE (reference sequence). Trimming cost V 4 bases and J 3 bases, with 8 bases left between them. The length of the CDR3 is 12 residues.

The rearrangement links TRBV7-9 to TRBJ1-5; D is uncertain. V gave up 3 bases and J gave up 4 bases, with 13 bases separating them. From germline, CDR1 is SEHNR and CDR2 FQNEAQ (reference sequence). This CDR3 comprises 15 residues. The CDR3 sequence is CASSLGGSGNQPQHF. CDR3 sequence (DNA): TGTGCCAGCAGCTTGGGAGGGTCGGGTAATCAGCCCCAGCATTTT.

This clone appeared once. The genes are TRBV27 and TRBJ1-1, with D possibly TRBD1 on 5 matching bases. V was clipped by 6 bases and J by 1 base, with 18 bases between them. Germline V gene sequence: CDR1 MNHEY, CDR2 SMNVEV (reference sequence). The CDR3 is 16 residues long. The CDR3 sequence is CASRSERGTGNTEAFF. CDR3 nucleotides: TGTGCCAGCAGGTCAGAGAGAGGGACTGGGAACACTGAAGCTTTCTTT.

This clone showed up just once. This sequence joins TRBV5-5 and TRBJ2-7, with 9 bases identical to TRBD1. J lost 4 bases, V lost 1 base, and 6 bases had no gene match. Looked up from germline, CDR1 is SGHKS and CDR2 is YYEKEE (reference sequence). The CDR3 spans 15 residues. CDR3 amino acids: CASSLRTGVPYEQYF. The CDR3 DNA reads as TGTGCCAGCAGCTTGAGGACAGGGGTCCCATACGAGCAGTACTTC.

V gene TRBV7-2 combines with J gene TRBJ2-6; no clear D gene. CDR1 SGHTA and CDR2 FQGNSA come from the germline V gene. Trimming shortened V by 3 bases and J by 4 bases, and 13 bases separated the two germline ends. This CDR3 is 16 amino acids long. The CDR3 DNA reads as TGTGCCAGCAGCTTGCAAGGATCAGGCGGGGCCAACGTCCTGACTTTC. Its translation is CASSLQGSGGANVLTF. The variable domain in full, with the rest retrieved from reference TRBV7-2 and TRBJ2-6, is GAGVSQSPSNKVTEKGKDVELRCDPISGHTALYWYRQSLGQGLEFLIYFQGNSAPDKSGLPSDRFSAERTGGSVSTLTIQRTQQEDSAVYLCASSLQGSGGANVLTFGAGSRLTVL.

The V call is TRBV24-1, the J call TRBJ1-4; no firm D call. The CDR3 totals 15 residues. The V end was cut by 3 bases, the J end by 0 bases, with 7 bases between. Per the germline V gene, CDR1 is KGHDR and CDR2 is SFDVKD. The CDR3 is CATSDNGATNEKLFF. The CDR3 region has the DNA TGTGCCACCAGTGATAACGGTGCAACTAATGAAAAACTGTTTTTT.

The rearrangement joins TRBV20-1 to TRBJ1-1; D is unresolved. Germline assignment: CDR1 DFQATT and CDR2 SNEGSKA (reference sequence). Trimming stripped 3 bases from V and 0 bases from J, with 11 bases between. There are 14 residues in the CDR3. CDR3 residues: CSASLREMNTEAFF. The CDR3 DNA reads TGCAGTGCTAGTTTACGGGAAATGAACACTGAAGCTTTCTTT.

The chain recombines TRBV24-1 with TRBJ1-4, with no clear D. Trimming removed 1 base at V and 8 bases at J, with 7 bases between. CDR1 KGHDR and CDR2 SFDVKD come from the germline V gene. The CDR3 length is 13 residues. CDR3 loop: CATSDFGGEKLFF. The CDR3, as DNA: TGTGCCACCAGTGATTTCGGCGGGGAAAAACTGTTTTTT.

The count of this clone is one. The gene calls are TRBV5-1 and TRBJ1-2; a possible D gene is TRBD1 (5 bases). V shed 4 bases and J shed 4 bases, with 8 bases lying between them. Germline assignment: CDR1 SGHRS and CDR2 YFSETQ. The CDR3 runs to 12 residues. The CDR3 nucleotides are TGCGCCAGCAGCCAGGGCATCTATGGCTACACCTTC. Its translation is CASSQGIYGYTF. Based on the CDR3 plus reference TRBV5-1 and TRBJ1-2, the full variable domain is KAGVTQTPRYLIKTRGQQVTLSCSPISGHRSVSWYQQTPGQGLQFLFEYFSETQRNKGNFPGRFSGRQFSNSRSEMNVSTLELGDSALYLCASSQGIYGYTFGSGTRLTVV.

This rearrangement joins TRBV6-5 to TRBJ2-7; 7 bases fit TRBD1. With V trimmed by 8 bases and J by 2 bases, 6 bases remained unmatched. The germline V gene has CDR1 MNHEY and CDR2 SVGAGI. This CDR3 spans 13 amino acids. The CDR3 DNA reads TGTGCCAGCGCTAGGGGGCCCGCCTACGAGCAGTACGTC. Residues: CASARGPAYEQYV.

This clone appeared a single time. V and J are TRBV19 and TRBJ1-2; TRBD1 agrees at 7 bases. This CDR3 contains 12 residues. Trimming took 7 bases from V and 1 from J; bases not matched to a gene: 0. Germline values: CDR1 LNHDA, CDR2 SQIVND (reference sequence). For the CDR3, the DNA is TGTGCCAGTACAGGGGGTAACTATGGCTACACCTTC. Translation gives CASTGGNYGYTF.

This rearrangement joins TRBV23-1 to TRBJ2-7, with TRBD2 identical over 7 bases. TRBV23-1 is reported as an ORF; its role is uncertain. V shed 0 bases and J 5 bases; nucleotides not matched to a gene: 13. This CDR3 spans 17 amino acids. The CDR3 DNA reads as TGCGCCAGCAGTCAATCTGTTAGTTCTCGGGGGGTCCACGAGCAGTACTTC. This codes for CASSQSVSSRGVHEQYF.

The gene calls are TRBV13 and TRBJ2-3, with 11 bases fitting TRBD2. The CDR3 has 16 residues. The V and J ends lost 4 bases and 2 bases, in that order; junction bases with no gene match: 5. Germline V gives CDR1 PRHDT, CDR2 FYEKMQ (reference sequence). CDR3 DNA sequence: TGTGCCAGCAGCTCCGGGACTAGCGGCCCCACAGATACGCAGTATTTT. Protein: CASSSGTSGPTDTQYF.

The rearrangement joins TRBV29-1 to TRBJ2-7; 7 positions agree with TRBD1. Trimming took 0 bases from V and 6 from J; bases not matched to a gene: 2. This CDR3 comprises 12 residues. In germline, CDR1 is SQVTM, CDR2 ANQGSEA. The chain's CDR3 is CSVEETGTEQYF. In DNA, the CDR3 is TGCAGCGTTGAAGAGACAGGGACCGAGCAGTACTTC.

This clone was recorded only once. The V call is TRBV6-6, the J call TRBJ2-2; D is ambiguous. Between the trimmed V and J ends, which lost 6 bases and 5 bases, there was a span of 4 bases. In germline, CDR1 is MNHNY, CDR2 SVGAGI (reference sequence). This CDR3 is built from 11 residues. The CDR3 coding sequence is TGTGCCAGCAGCTTGACCGGGGAGCTGTTTTTT. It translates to CASSLTGELFF.

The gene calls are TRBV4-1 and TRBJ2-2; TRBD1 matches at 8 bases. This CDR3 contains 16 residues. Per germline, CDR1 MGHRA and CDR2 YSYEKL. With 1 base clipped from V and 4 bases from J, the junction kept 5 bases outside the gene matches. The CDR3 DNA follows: TGCGCCAGCAGCCAAGGGCTGGGACAGGTCACCGGGGAGCTGTTTTTT. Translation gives CASSQGLGQVTGELFF.

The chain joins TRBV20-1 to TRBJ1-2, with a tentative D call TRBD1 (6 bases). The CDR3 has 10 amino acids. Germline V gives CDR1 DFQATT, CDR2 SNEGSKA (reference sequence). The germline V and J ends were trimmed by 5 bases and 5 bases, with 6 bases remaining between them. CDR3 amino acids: CSAGQYGYTF. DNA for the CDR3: TGCAGTGCTGGACAGTATGGCTACACCTTC.

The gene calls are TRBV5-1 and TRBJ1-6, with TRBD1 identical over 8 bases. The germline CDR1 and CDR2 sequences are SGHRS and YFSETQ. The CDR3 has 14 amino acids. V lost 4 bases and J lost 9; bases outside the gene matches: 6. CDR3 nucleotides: TGCGCCAGCAGCCCGGGACAGGCTGGTTCACCCCTCCACTTT. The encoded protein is CASSPGQAGSPLHF.

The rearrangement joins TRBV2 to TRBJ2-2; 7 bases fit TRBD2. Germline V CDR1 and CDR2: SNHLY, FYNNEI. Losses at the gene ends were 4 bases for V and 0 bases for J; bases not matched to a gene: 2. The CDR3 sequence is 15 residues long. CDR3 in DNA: TGTGCCAGCAGTGCCAGCGGGGCGAACACCGGGGAGCTGTTTTTT. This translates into CASSASGANTGELFF.

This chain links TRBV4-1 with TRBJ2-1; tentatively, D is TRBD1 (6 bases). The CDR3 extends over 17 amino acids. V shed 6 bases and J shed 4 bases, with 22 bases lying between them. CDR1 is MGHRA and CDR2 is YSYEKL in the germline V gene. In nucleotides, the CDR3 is TGCGCCAGCAGTCCTCGGCAGGACAGTATTGGGTACAATGAGCAGTTCTTC. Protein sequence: CASSPRQDSIGYNEQFF.

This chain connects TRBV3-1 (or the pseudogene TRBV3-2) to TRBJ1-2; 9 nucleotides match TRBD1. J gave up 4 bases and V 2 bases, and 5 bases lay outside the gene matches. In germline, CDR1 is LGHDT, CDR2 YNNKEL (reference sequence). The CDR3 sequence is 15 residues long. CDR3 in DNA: TGTGCCAGCAGCCAACGCTGGGACAGGGCCTATGGCTACACCTTC. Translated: CASSQRWDRAYGYTF.

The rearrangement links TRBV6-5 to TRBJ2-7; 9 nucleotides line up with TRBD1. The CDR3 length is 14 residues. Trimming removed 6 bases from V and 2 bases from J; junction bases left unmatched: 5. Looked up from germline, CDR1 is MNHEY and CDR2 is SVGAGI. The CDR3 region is CASRIGDRAYEQYF. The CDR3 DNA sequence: TGTGCCAGCAGGATTGGGGACAGGGCCTACGAGCAGTACTTC.

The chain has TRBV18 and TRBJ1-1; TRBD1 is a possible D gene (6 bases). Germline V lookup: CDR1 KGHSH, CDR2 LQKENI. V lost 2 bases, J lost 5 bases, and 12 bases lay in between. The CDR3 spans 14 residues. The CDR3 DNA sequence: TGTGCCAGCTCACCAATCTTTCAGGGGACTGAAGCTTTCTTT. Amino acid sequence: CASSPIFQGTEAFF.

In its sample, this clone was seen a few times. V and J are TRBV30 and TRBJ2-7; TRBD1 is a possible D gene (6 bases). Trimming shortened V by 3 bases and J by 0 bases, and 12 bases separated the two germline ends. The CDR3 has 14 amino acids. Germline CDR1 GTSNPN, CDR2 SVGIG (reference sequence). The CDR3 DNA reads TGTGCCTGGAGGGTGACAGGCTTCTCCTACGAGCAGTACTTC. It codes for CAWRVTGFSYEQYF.

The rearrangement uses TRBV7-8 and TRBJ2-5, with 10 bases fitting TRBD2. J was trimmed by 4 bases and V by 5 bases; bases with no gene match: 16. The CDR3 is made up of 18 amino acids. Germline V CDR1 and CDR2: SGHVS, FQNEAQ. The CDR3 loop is CASSPLSSGGAQRETQYF. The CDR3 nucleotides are TGTGCCAGCAGCCCCCTCTCCAGCGGGGGGGCCCAGAGAGAGACCCAGTACTTC.